Below, 32 T cell receptor beta chains from the same sample are listed, as sequenced in a study of regulatory T cells in long-lasting Graves disease (dated by TCRdb to about 2021). What the time point label conveys for this sample: newly diagnosed GD, antithyroid drugs for less than 3 months. RNA was extracted from PBMCs in TRIzol for both TCR sequencing and RNA sequencing. Libraries were constructed by multiplex PCR. Sequencing instrument: Illumina HiSeq 4000. CDR3 regions were amplified by Arm-PCR with iRepertoire HTBI primers to construct TCR beta libraries. TCRdb trimmed public reads at Q25 via fastp, called clones via MiXCR and kept in-frame beta chains. Rows with one shared CDR3 protein collapse into an entry with the most common genes and DNA. A total of about 610,000 distinct CDR3 sequences appear in this sample, roughly a sixth of them only once. About 11% of the sample is in the top ten clones.

The data were also submitted as part of a second study, on T cells in Graves' hyperthyroidism and ophthalmopathy.

The sequences come from peripheral blood mononuclear cells (PBMCs), collected at new diagnosis, from a patient treated with antithyroid drugs. Receptors originate from a man aged 18 to 30 with Graves disease. Donor details come from another sample of the same person, matched by shared clones.

There are many counts of this clonotype. The CDR3 reads CASSGPSAVTGWGGELFF. The CDR3 coding sequence is TGTGCCAGCAGTGGCCCCTCTGCGGTCACCGGGTGGGGCGGGGAGCTGTTTTTT. The J gene is TRBJ2-2, the V gene TRBV28; no clear D gene. This CDR3 contains 18 residues. The germline V and J ends were trimmed by 5 bases and 7 bases, with 26 bases remaining between them. Germline V CDR1 and CDR2: MDHEN, SYDVKM.

This clonotype was seen only a few times. The V and J genes are TRBV10-2 and TRBJ1-5, with TRBD1 as a possible D gene (5 bases). Per germline, CDR1 WSHSY and CDR2 SAAADI. Trimming stripped 4 bases from V and 1 base from J, with 11 bases between. CDR3 size: 15 residues. The DNA for the CDR3 is TGCGCCAGCAGTGGTCAGGGATCCAGCAATCAGCCCCAGCATTTT. Residues: CASSGQGSSNQPQHF.

This chain links TRBV12-3 or TRBV12-4 with TRBJ1-1; D perhaps matches TRBD1 (6 bases). V was clipped by 6 bases and J by 8 bases, with 10 bases between them. The CDR3 has 11 residues. As DNA, the CDR3 is TGTGCCAGCAGCCGAACAGGGGAAGCTTTCTTT. Translated: CASSRTGEAFF.

This clonotype was picked up many times. This chain links TRBV7-8 with TRBJ2-7, with TRBD2 identical over 9 bases. CDR3 size: 16 residues. Germline V gene lookup returns CDR1 SGHVS and CDR2 FQNEAQ. The junction had 7 bases not matched to a gene; V was cut back by 4 bases and J by 0 bases. DNA of the CDR3: TGTGCCAGCAGCTCTCGAGCTAGCGGGAACTCCTACGAGCAGTACTTC. Encoded protein: CASSSRASGNSYEQYF.

This rearrangement joins TRBV6-5 to TRBJ1-1; D not certain. Germline V gene lookup returns CDR1 MNHEY and CDR2 SVGAGI. Deletions cut 2 bases from V and 4 bases from J, with 8 bases between. The CDR3 runs 13 residues. This chain's CDR3 is CASSYIGGTEAFF. The CDR3 DNA sequence: TGTGCCAGCAGTTACATAGGTGGCACTGAAGCTTTCTTT.

The chain recombines TRBV20-1 with TRBJ1-6; D possibly corresponds to TRBD1 (6 bases). V lost 5 bases and J 7 bases, leaving 21 bases between the germline ends. The V gene's germline CDR1 is DFQATT and CDR2 SNEGSKA (reference sequence). CDR3 size: 16 residues. The chain's CDR3 is CSAALGGLGLNSPLHF. DNA of the CDR3: TGCAGTGCTGCCTTGGGGGGGCTGGGGTTAAATTCACCCCTCCACTTT.

Many counts were recorded for this clonotype. The chain combines TRBV12-3 or TRBV12-4 with TRBJ2-7, with a tentative D call TRBD2 (5 bases). Trimming pared 2 bases from V and 5 bases from J, leaving 10 bases between. The CDR3 consists of 13 residues. In nucleotides, the CDR3 is TGTGCCAGCAGTTTACGAGGGAGCGACGAGCAGTACTTC. This sequence encodes CASSLRGSDEQYF.

The rearrangement links TRBV30 to TRBJ1-3; no clear D. This CDR3 is built from 15 residues. V was cut by 0 bases and J by 0 bases, with 9 bases left in between. Germline V gene data show CDR1 as GTSNPN and CDR2 as SVGIG (reference sequence). The CDR3 DNA sequence: TGTGCCTGGAGTGTGATCTTGGGCTCTGGAAACACCATATATTTT. Its protein product is CAWSVILGSGNTIYF.

The table lists this clonotype with a few counts. The chain carries TRBV7-2 and TRBJ2-3, with D possibly matching TRBD2 (7 bases). Germline V gene sequence: CDR1 SGHTA, CDR2 FQGNSA. V lost 5 bases and J lost 6, with 27 bases in between. This CDR3 comprises 18 residues. DNA for the CDR3: TGTGCCAGCAGCCGCCGAGGGGGGGCTATGACGGGGGGTGATACGCAGTATTTT. Translating it yields CASSRRGGAMTGGDTQYF.

This clonotype was observed a handful of times. A much larger clone lies one base from this, so it may be a read error. The CDR3 DNA follows: TGCGCCAGCAGCCGGGAGGTAGCCAAAAGCATTCAGTACTTC. Translating gives CASSREVAKSIQYF. V gene TRBV5-1 combines with J gene TRBJ2-4; 7 nucleotides match TRBD2. Germline V gene data show CDR1 as SGHRS and CDR2 as YFSETQ. This CDR3 spans 14 amino acids.

This chain connects TRBV25-1 to TRBJ2-3; tentative D call: TRBD2 (5 bases). With 3 bases removed from V and 0 bases from J, the gap between germline ends came to 13 bases. This CDR3 has 16 amino acids. Germline V gene data show CDR1 as MGHDK and CDR2 as SYGVNS. Here the CDR3 reads CASSDPGGPSTDTQYF. The CDR3, as DNA: TGTGCCAGCAGTGACCCCGGAGGACCCAGCACAGATACGCAGTATTTT.

Notes on this clonotype: A much larger clone lies one base from this, so it may be a read error. The chain combines TRBV27 with TRBJ2-1; TRBD2 matches at 8 bases. The CDR3 is 15 amino acids. The germline CDR1 and CDR2 sequences are MNHEY and SMNVEV (reference sequence). The CDR3 nucleotides are TGTGCCAGCAGTTTATTGGGATCGGGGGGGAATGGGCAGTTCTTC. The encoded protein is CASSLLGSGGNGQFF.

The V and J genes are TRBV4-1 and TRBJ2-1; 11 bases are a match to TRBD2. The CDR3 is made up of 16 amino acids. V lost 4 bases, J lost 7 bases, and 9 bases stayed unmatched. The germline V gene has CDR1 MGHRA and CDR2 YSYEKL. The CDR3 DNA is TGCGCCAGCAGCCTCACCACTAGCGGGAGTATTAATGAGCAGTTCTTC. Translation gives CASSLTTSGSINEQFF.

This clonotype showed up many times. The genes are TRBV30 and TRBJ2-7; possible D gene TRBD1, 6 bases. The CDR3 has 13 residues. CDR1 and CDR2 from the germline V gene are GTSNPN and SVGIG (reference sequence). V was pared by 5 bases and J by 2 bases, with 13 bases between. The CDR3 coding sequence is TGTGCCTGGGGTTCCCGGACAGCCTACGAGCAGTACTTC. Translated: CAWGSRTAYEQYF.

The chain employs TRBV30 and TRBJ1-2, with a weak D call TRBD1 (5 bases). Germline V CDR1 and CDR2: GTSNPN, SVGIG (reference sequence). The CDR3 is made up of 13 amino acids. V lost 5 bases and J 5 bases, leaving 15 bases between the germline ends. Here the CDR3 DNA reads TGTGCCTGGTCCCTAGCCCAGGGATATGGCTACACCTTC. Translation gives CAWSLAQGYGYTF.

This clonotype occurred many times. The chain joins TRBV10-3 to TRBJ2-7; 8 bases map to TRBD2. The CDR3 is made up of 17 amino acids. Germline CDR1 reads ENHRY; CDR2 reads SYGVKD. With V trimmed by 5 bases and J by 4 bases, 16 bases remained unmatched. The DNA of the CDR3 is TGTGCCATCAGTAACCTGGATACGGGAGGGCCCGCTTACGAGCAGTACTTC. Its translation is CAISNLDTGGPAYEQYF.

On this clonotype: A much larger clone lies one base from this, so it may be a read error. V usage is TRBV28 and J usage is TRBJ1-1; 7 bases match TRBD1. The CDR3 runs to 16 residues. The V gene's germline CDR1 is MDHEN and CDR2 SYDVKM. V shed 3 bases and J 4 bases; nucleotides not matched to a gene: 11. CDR3 nucleotide sequence: TGTGCCAGCAGTTTTAAGGTAGGGGGCTGGGGCACTGAAGCTTTCTTT. This sequence encodes CASSFKVGGWGTEAFF. Based on the CDR3 plus reference TRBV28 and TRBJ1-1, the full variable domain is DVKVTQSSRYLVKRTGEKVFLECVQDMDHENMFWYRQDPGLGLRLIYFSYDVKMKEKGDIPEGYSVSREKKERFSLILESASTNQTSMYLCASSFKVGGWGTEAFFGQGTRLTVV.

This clonotype was picked up a small number of times. The V and J genes are TRBV20-1 and TRBJ1-3, with a weak D call TRBD1 (5 bases). Germline V gene sequence: CDR1 DFQATT, CDR2 SNEGSKA (reference sequence). Trimming stripped 2 bases from V and 2 bases from J, with 13 bases between. This CDR3 spans 15 amino acids. The CDR3 coding sequence is TGCAGTGCTAGATCAGGGAAAGGAACTGGAAACACCATATATTTT. It specifies CSARSGKGTGNTIYF.

The chain uses TRBV19 and TRBJ1-1, with D uncertain. V lost 5 bases and J 1 base, leaving 14 bases between the germline ends. CDR1 is LNHDA and CDR2 is SQIVND in the germline V gene (reference sequence). There are 15 residues in the CDR3. The CDR3 is CASSATGSANTEAFF. The DNA of the CDR3 is TGTGCCAGTAGTGCGACGGGGTCCGCGAACACTGAAGCTTTCTTT.

The gene calls are TRBV4-1 and TRBJ2-2; 9 bases are shared with TRBD1. The CDR3 is made up of 17 amino acids. The ends lost 5 bases at V and 4 bases at J; junction bases unmatched: 11. Germline CDR1 and CDR2: MGHRA and YSYEKL. CDR3 protein: CASSTPPGQGTTGELFF. The CDR3 DNA is TGCGCCAGCAGCACACCCCCGGGACAGGGAACCACCGGGGAGCTGTTTTTT.

This clonotype was counted at least ten times. The chain recombines TRBV28 with TRBJ2-2; perhaps TRBD2 as D (7 bases). The length of the CDR3 is 16 residues. Trimming took off 7 bases at V and 5 bases at J, with 20 bases between the two ends. CDR1 MDHEN and CDR2 SYDVKM come from the germline V gene. The CDR3 loop reads CASNLQGGAGTGELFF. The CDR3 bases are TGTGCCAGCAACCTACAGGGAGGGGCGGGTACCGGGGAGCTGTTTTTT.

The chain recombines TRBV9 with TRBJ1-4; possibly TRBD1 for D (5 bases). CDR3 length: 16 residues. Germline V gene data show CDR1 as SGDLS and CDR2 as YYNGEE. V shed 0 bases and J shed 7 bases, with 16 bases lying between them. CDR3: CASSVAPGPGGEKLFF. The CDR3 coding sequence is TGTGCCAGCAGCGTAGCGCCAGGGCCGGGGGGTGAAAAACTGTTTTTT.

This clonotype was seen many times. The chain uses TRBV3-1 and TRBJ2-7; D is possibly TRBD2 (5 bases). Germline lookup yields CDR1 LGHDT and CDR2 YNNKEL (reference sequence). The CDR3 is made up of 13 amino acids. V lost 4 bases and J lost 4, with 11 bases in between. DNA of the CDR3: TGTGCCAGCAGCCCCGGGATCGTTTACGAGCAGTACTTC. This gives the protein CASSPGIVYEQYF.

The CDR3 region is CASTSTNEQFF. DNA for the CDR3: TGTGCCAGCACCTCGACCAATGAGCAGTTCTTC. The genes are TRBV3-1 and TRBJ2-1; D unclear. CDR1 is LGHDT, CDR2 YNNKEL, per germline (reference sequence). CDR3 length: 11 residues. The V end was cut by 7 bases, the J end by 6 bases, with 7 bases between.

At least ten counts were recorded for this clonotype. The V gene is TRBV7-9, the J gene TRBJ2-3; D is tentatively TRBD1 or TRBD2 (5 bases each). The germline CDR1 and CDR2 sequences are SEHNR and FQNEAQ (reference sequence). The CDR3 runs 14 residues. Trimming removed 1 base from V and 4 bases from J, with 9 bases in between. The CDR3 DNA sequence: TGTGCCAGCAGCTTAGGGACACTAGCAGATACGCAGTATTTT. It is translated as CASSLGTLADTQYF.

This clonotype was picked up a small number of times. A read error may account for a junction end that differs from germline. The J gene is TRBJ1-1, the V gene TRBV10-3; maybe TRBD1 (5 bases). Germline V gene lookup returns CDR1 ENHRY and CDR2 SYGVKD. The CDR3 runs 14 residues. CDR3 in DNA: TGTGCCAACAGTGAGGGACGCGGGGGCACTGAAGCTTTCTTT. It encodes CANSEGRGGTEAFF.

A few counts support this clonotype. The chain uses TRBV20-1 and TRBJ1-2; unclear D gene. Trimming left V 0 bases short and J 4 bases short, with 21 bases between. Germline V lookup: CDR1 DFQATT, CDR2 SNEGSKA (reference sequence). This CDR3 is 17 amino acids long. This CDR3 reads CSAREAGKAIYVYGYTF. For the CDR3, the DNA is TGCAGTGCTAGAGAAGCGGGAAAGGCGATATATGTCTATGGCTACACCTTC.

The V call is TRBV9, the J call TRBJ1-4; 10 nucleotides agree with TRBD1. The V gene's germline CDR1 is SGDLS and CDR2 YYNGEE. Trimming cost V 4 bases and J 5 bases; bases outside gene matches: 8. The CDR3 has 16 residues. CDR3 in amino acids: CASSPLPGQGNEKLFF. As DNA, the CDR3 is TGTGCCAGCAGCCCCCTCCCGGGACAGGGGAATGAAAAACTGTTTTTT.

Of note for this clonotype: Being one base from a much bigger clone, this may be a read error. The chain couples TRBV20-1 to TRBJ2-7; TRBD1 matches 12 bases. Germline trimming cut 6 bases from V and 7 bases from J; bases unmatched to any gene: 7. Germline V gives CDR1 DFQATT, CDR2 SNEGSKA (reference sequence). The CDR3 is 13 amino acids. The CDR3: CSAEGQGASEQYF. In nucleotides, the CDR3 is TGCAGTGCGGAGGGACAGGGGGCGAGTGAGCAGTACTTC.

The CDR3 loop reads CASSLAVLPSTDTQYF. The CDR3 DNA follows: TGTGCCAGCAGCTTAGCTGTTTTACCGAGCACAGATACGCAGTATTTT. The chain employs TRBV7-9 and TRBJ2-3; no clear D. Germline CDR1 SEHNR, CDR2 FQNEAQ (reference sequence). V was clipped by 0 bases and J by 0 bases, with 10 bases between them. The CDR3 consists of 16 residues.

This clonotype was recorded at least ten times. The chain is built from TRBV12-3 or TRBV12-4 and TRBJ1-1, with a possible D match to TRBD1 (5 bases). V was trimmed by 7 bases and J by 7 bases, leaving 19 bases between them. CDR3 length equals 14 residues. The CDR3 loop reads CASTQRAGSSEAFF. For the CDR3, the DNA is TGTGCCAGCACCCAGCGGGCAGGGAGTAGTGAAGCTTTCTTT.

This clonotype came up many times. This chain connects TRBV12-3 or TRBV12-4 to TRBJ1-1; D is ambiguous. V was shortened by 5 bases and J by 3 bases, with 13 bases between the two germline ends. The CDR3 is 14 residues long. The CDR3: CASSPAGRYTEAFF. The CDR3 bases are TGTGCCAGCAGTCCGGCGGGGAGGTACACTGAAGCTTTCTTT.